The source of this T cell receptor (beta chain) is a study of T cell repertoires in ileal Crohn's disease. Indicated time point: neoterminal ileum biopsy at postoperative endoscopy, about 6 months after surgery. The protocol was immunoSEQ multiplex PCR, while the TCRdb copy is restricted to in-frame clones and leaves out a portion. The sample lists 15,000 to 20,000 clones, more than 65% occurring once. Sequencing used ileal tissue. This TCR was sampled from an adult with Crohn's disease.

The CDR3 nucleotides are TGTGCCAGCAGTTACCCGGCCGGGGGGGACAAAAACATTCAGTACTTC. This sequence encodes CASSYPAGGDKNIQYF. The chain couples TRBV6-6 to TRBJ2-4, with TRBD2 identical over 8 bases. Germline trimming cut 2 bases from V and 3 bases from J; bases unmatched to any gene: 6. Germline V gene lookup returns CDR1 MNHNY and CDR2 SVGAGI (reference sequence). This CDR3 has 16 amino acids.